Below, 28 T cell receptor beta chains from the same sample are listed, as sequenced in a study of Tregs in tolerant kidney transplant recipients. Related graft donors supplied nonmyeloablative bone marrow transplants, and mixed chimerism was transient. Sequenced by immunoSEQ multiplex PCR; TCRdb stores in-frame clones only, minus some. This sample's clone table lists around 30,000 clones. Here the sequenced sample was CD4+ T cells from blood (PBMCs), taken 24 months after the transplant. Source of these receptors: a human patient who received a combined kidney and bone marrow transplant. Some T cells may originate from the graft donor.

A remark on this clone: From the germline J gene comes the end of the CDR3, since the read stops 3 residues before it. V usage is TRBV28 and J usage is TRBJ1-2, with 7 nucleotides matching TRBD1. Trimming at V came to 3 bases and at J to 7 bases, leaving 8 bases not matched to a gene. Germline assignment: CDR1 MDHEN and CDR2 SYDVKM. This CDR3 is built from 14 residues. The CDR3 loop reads CASSFRQGRAGYTF. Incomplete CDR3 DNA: TGTGCCAGCAGTTTCCGACAGGGAAGGGCTGGC.

The covered CDR3 bases are TGTGCCAGCAGCCGACTACCACGGGGGGAGAGTTGGGCCAATGAG. Translating it yields CASSRLPRGESWANE. The entire CDR3 protein is CASSRLPRGESWANEQFF. This chain links TRBV7-6 with TRBJ2-1; 7 bases are a match to TRBD2. Read coverage stops 3 residues before the CDR3 terminus; the germline J gene supplies the remainder. The CDR3 length is 18 residues. Germline V gives CDR1 SGHVS, CDR2 FNYEAQ. J was trimmed by 6 bases and V by 5 bases; bases with no gene match: 19. The whole variable domain, remainder taken from reference TRBV7-6 and TRBJ2-1, is GAGVSQSPRYKVTKRGQDVALRCDPISGHVSLYWYRQALGQGPEFLTYFNYEAQQDKSGLPNDRFSAERPEGSISTLTIQRTEQRDSAMYRCASSRLPRGESWANEQFFGPGTRLTVL.

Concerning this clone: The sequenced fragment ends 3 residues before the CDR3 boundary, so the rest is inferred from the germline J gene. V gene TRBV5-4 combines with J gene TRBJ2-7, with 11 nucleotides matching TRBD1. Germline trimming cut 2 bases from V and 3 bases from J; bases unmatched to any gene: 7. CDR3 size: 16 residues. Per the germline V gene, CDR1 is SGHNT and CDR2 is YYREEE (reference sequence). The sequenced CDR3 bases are TGTGCCAGCAGCTTTGTAGAGGGGACAGGGGGCTACGAG. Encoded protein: CASSFVEGTGGYE. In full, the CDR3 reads CASSFVEGTGGYEQYF.

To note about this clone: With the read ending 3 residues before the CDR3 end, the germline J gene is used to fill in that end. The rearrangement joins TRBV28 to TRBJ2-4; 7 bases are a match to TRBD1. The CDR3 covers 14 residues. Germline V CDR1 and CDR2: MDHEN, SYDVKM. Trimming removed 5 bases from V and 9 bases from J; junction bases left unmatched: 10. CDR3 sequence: CASSPYPTGAIQYF. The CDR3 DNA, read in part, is TGTGCCAGCAGTCCATACCCTACAGGGGCCATT.

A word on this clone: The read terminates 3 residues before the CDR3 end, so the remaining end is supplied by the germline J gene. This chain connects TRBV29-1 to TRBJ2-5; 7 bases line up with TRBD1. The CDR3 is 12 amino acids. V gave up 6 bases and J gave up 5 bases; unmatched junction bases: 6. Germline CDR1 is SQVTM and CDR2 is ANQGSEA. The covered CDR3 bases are TGCAGCGTCTACAGGGGCGGGGAGACC. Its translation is CSVYRGGET. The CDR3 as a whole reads CSVYRGGETQYF.

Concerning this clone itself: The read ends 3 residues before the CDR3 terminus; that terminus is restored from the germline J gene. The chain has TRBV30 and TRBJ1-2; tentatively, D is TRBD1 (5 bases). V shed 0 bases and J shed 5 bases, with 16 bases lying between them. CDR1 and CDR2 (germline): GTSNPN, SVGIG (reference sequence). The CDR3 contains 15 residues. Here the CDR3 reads CAWSVRAPGGYGYTF. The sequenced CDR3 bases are TGTGCCTGGAGTGTACGCGCCCCCGGGGGTTATGGC.

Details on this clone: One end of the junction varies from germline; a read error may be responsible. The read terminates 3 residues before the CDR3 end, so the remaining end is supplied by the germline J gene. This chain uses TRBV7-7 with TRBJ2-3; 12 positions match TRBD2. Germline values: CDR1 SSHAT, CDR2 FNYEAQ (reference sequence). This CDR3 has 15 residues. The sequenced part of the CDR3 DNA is TGTGCTAGCAGTAAACTAGCGGGAGGATCAGATACG. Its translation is CASSKLAGGSDT. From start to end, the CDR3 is CASSKLAGGSDTQYF.

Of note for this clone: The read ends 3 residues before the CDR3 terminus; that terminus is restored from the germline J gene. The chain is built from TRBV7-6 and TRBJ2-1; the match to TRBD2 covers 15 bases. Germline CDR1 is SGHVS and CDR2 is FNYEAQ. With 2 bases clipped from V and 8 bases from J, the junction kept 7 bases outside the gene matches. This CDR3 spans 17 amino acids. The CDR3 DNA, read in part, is TGTGCCAGCAGCTTATGGACTAGCGGGAGGGTTGGCGATGAG. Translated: CASSLWTSGRVGDE. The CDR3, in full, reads CASSLWTSGRVGDEQFF.

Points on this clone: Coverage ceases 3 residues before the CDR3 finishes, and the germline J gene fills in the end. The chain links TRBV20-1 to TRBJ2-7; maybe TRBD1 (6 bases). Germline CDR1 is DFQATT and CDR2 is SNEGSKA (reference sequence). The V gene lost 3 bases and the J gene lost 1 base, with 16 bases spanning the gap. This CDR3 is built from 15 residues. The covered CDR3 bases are TGCAGTGCTAGGACACAGGGAAGGGGGTCCTACGAG. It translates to CSARTQGRGSYE. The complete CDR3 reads CSARTQGRGSYEQYF.

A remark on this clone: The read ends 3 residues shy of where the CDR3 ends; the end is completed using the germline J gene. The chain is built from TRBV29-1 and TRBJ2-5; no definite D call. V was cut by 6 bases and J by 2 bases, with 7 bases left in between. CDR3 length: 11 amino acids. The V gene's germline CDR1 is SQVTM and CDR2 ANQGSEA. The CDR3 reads CSVAPQETQYF. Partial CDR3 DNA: TGCAGCGTGGCTCCTCAAGAGACC.

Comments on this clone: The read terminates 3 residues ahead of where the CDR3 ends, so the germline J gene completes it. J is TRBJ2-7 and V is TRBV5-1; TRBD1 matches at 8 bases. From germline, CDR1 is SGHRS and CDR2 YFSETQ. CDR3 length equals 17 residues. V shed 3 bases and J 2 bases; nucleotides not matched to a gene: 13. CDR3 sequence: CASSYGQGQPTTYEQYF. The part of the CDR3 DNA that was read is TGCGCCAGCAGCTATGGACAGGGCCAACCGACGACCTACGAG.

The sequenced CDR3 bases are TGTGCCAGCAGCTTAGTAGTCACAGATACG. This sequence encodes CASSLVVTDT. In full, the CDR3 reads CASSLVVTDTQYF. The chain carries TRBV7-6 and TRBJ2-3; D gene uncertain. Read coverage stops 3 residues before the CDR3 terminus; the germline J gene supplies the remainder. The length of the CDR3 is 13 residues. Trimming cost V 1 base and J 2 bases, with 4 bases left between them. CDR1 and CDR2 from the germline V gene are SGHVS and FNYEAQ.

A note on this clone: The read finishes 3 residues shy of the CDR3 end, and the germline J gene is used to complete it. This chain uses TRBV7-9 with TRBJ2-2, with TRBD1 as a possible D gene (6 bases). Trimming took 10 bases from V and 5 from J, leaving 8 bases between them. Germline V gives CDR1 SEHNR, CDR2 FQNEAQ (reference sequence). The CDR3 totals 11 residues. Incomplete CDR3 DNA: TGTGCCACCACAGGGACCGGGGAG. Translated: CATTGTGE. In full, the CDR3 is CATTGTGELFF.

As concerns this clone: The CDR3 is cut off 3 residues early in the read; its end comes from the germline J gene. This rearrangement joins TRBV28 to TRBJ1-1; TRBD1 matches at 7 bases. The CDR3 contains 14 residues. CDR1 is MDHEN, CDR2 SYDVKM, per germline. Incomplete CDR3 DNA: TGTGCCAGCAGTTCGAGACGGACAGGTGGAAAA. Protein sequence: CASSSRRTGGK. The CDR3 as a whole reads CASSSRRTGGKAFF.

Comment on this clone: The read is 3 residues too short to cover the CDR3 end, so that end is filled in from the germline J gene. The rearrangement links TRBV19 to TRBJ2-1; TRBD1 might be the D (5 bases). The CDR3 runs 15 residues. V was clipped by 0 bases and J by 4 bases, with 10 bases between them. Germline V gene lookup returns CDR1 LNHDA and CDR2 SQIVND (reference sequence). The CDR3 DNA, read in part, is TGTGCCAGTAGTATAGACAGGGCGGAGTACAATGAG. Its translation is CASSIDRAEYNE. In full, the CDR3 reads CASSIDRAEYNEQFF. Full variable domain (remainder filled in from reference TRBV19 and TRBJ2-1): DGGITQSPKYLFRKEGQNVTLSCEQNLNHDAMYWYRQDPGQGLRLIYYSQIVNDFQKGDIAEGYSVSREKKESFPLTVTSAQKNPTAFYLCASSIDRAEYNEQFFGPGTRLTVL.

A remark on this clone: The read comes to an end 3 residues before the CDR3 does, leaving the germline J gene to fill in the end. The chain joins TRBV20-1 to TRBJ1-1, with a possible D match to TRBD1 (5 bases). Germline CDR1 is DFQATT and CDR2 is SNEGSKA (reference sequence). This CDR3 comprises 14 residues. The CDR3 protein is CSARDPGIHQEAFF. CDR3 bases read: TGCAGTGCTAGAGATCCAGGGATCCACCAAGAA.

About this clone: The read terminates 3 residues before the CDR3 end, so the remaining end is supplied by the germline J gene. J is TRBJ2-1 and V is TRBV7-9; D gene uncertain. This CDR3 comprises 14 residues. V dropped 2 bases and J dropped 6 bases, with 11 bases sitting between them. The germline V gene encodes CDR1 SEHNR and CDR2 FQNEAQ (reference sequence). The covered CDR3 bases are TGTGCCAGCAGCTTAAGTAAAAAGGGCAATGAG. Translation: CASSLSKKGNE. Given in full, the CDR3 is CASSLSKKGNEQFF.

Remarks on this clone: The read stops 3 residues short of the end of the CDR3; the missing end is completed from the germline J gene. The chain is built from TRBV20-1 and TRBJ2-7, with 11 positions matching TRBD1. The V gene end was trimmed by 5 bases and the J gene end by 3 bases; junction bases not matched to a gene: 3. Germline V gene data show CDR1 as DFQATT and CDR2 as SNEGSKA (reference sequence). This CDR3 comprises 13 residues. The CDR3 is CSAPGQGVYEQYF. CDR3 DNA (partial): TGCAGTGCTCCGGGACAGGGGGTCTACGAG.

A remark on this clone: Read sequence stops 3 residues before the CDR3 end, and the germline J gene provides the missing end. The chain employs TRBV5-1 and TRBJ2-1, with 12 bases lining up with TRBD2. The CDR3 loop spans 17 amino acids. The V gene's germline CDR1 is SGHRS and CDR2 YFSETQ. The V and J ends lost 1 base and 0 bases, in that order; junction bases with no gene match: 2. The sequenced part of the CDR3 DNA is TGCGCCAGCAGCTTGCCGACTAGCGGGAGCTCCTACAATGAG. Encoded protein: CASSLPTSGSSYNE. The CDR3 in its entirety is CASSLPTSGSSYNEQFF.

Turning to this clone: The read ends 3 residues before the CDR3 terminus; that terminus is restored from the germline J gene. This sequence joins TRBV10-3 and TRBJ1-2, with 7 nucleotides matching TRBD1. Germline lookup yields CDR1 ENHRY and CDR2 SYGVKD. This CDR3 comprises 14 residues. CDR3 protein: CAISESTGMGGYTF. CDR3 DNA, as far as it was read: TGTGCCATCAGTGAGTCGACAGGGATGGGAGGC.

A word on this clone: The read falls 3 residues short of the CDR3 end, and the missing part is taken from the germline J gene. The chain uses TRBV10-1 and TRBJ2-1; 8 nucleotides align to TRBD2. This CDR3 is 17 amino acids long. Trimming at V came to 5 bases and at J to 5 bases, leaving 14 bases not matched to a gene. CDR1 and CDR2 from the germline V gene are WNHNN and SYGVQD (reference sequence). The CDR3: CASSRTTTSGQNNEQFF. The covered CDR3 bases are TGCGCCAGCAGTAGAACTACCACTAGCGGTCAAAACAATGAG.

This CDR3 reads CASSSGRGRTEAFF. The CDR3 bases that were read are TGTGCCAGCAGCTCAGGCAGGGGGCGGACTGAA. V and J are TRBV9 and TRBJ1-1, with TRBD1 matching over 8 bases. The CDR3 end falls 3 residues outside the read, so it is completed with the germline J gene. The CDR3 is 14 residues long. The germline V gene has CDR1 SGDLS and CDR2 YYNGEE. V lost 4 bases to trimming and J lost 5 bases; unmatched junction nucleotides: 7.

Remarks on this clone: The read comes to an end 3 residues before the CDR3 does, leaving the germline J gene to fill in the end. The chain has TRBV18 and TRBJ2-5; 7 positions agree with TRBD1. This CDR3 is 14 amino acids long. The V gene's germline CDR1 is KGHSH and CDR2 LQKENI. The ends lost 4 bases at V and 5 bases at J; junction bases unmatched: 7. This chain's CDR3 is CASSRDRAGETQYF. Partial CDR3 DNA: TGTGCCAGCTCACGCGACAGGGCTGGGGAGACC.

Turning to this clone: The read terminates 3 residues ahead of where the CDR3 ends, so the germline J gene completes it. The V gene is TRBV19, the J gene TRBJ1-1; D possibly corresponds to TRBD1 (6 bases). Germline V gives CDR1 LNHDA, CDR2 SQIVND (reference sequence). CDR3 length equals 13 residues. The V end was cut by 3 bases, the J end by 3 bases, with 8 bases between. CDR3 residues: CASSIPGDTEAFF. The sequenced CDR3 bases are TGTGCCAGTAGTATCCCAGGGGACACTGAA.

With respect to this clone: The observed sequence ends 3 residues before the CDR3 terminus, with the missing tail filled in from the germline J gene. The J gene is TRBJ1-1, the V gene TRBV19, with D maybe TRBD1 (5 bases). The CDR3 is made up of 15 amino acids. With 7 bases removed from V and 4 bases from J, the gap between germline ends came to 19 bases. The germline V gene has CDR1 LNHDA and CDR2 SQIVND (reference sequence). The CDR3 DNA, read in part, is TGTGCCAGTAATTCAATCAGGGACGGGGGCACTGAA. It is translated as CASNSIRDGGTE. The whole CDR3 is CASNSIRDGGTEAFF. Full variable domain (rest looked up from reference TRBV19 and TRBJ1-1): DGGITQSPKYLFRKEGQNVTLSCEQNLNHDAMYWYRQDPGQGLRLIYYSQIVNDFQKGDIAEGYSVSREKKESFPLTVTSAQKNPTAFYLCASNSIRDGGTEAFFGQGTRLTVV.

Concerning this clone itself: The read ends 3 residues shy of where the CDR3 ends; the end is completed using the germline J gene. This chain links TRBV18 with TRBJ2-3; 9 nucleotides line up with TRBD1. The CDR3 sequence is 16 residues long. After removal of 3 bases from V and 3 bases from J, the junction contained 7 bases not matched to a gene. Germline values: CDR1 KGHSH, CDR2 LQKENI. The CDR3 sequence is CASSPTGTGLTDTQYF. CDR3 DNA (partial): TGTGCCAGCTCACCGACCGGGACAGGGTTAACAGATACG. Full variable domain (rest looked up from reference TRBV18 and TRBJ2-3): NAGVMQNPRHLVRRRGQEARLRCSPMKGHSHVYWYRQLPEEGLKFMVYLQKENIIDESGMPKERFSAEFPKEGPSILRIQQVVRGDSAAYFCASSPTGTGLTDTQYFGPGTRLTVL.

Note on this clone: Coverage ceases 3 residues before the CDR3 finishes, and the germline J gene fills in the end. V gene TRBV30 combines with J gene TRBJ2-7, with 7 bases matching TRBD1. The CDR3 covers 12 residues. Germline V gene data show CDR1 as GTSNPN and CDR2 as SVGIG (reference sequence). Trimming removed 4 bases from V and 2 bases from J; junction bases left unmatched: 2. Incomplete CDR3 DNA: TGTGCCTGGAAAGACAGGGCCTACGAG. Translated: CAWKDRAYE. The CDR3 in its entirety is CAWKDRAYEQYF. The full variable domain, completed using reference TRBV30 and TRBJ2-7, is SQTIHQWPATLVQPVGSPLSLECTVEGTSNPNLYWYRQAAGRGLQLLFYSVGIGQISSEVPQNLSASRPQDRQFILSSKKLLLSDSGFYLCAWKDRAYEQYFGPGTRLTVT.

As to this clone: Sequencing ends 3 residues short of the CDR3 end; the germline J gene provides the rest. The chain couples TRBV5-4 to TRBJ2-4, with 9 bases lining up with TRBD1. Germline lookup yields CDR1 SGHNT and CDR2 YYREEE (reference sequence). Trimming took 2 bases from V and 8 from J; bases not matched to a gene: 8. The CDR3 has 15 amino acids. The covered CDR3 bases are TGTGCCAGCAGCTTCCCCGGGACAGGGACGTACATT. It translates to CASSFPGTGTYI. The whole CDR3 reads CASSFPGTGTYIQYF.